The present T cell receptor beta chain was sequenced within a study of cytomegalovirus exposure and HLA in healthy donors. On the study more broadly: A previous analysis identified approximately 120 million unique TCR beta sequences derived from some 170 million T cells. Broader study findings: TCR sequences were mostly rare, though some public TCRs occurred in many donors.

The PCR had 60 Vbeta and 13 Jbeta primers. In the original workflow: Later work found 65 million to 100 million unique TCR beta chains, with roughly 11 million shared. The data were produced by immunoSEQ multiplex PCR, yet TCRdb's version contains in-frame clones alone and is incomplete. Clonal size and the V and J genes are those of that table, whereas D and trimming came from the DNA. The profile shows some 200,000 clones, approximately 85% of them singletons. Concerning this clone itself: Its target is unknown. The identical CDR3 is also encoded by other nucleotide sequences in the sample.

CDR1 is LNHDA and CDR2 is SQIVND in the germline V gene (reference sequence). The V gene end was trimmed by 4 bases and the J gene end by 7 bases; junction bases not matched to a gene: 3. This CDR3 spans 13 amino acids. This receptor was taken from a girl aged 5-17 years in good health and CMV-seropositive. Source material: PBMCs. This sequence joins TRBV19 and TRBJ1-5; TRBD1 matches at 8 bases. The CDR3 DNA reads TGTGCCAGTAGTACAGGGGGCGGGCAGCCCCAGCATTTT. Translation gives CASSTGGGQPQHF.